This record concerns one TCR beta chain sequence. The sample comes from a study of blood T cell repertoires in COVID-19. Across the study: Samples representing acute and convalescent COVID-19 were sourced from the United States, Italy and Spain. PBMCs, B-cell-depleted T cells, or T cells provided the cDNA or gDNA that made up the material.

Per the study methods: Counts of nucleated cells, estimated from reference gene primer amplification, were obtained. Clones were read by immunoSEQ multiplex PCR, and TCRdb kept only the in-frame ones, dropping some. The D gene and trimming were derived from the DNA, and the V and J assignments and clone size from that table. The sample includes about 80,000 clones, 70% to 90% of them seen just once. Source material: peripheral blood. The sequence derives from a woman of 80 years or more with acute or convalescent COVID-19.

CDR3 protein: CASSLEAVIGAGNTIYF. The DNA for the CDR3 is TGTGCCAGCAGCTTAGAGGCCGTAATCGGAGCTGGAAACACCATATATTTT. The chain joins TRBV7-8 to TRBJ1-3; D remains unclear. With 1 base removed from V and 2 bases from J, the gap between germline ends came to 15 bases. The V gene's germline CDR1 is SGHVS and CDR2 FQNEAQ. The CDR3 length is 17 residues.